This paragraph reports one TCR beta chain. This CDR3 has 14 residues. Trimming removed 5 bases from V and 8 bases from J, with 14 bases in between. The germline V gene encodes CDR1 SGHRS and CDR2 YFSETQ. This entry is derived from a study of blood T cell repertoires in COVID-19. Study-wide context: COVID-19 samples from acute and convalescent phases originated in the United States, Italy and Spain. The analysed material was cDNA or gDNA that came from T cells, B-cell-depleted T cells, or PBMCs.

Generated by immunoSEQ multiplex PCR, the TCRdb table keeps only in-frame clones and is missing some. The profile shows around 300,000 clones, approximately 91% of them singletons. Sequencing used PBMCs or T cells enriched from blood (not recorded which). The rearrangement joins TRBV5-1 to TRBJ1-6; D not resolved. The clonotype originates from a woman in her 40s who had recovered from COVID-19. The CDR3 loop is CASRLKAEDSPLHF. For the CDR3, the DNA is TGCGCCAGCAGGCTCAAGGCGGAGGATTCACCCCTCCACTTT.